In this sample, the clone carrying this T cell receptor beta chain turned up many times. As yet, its antigen is unknown. The sample belongs to a study of T-cell reconstitution after alpha-beta-depleted transplantation in children. Library preparation (for TCRbeta) was performed with unique molecular identifiers. TCRdb analysed the PCR reads with MiXCR anew, one entry per CDR3 protein. This table has about 260,000 distinct CDR3 sequences, 6.5% to 10% appearing once. The CDR3 contains 17 residues. Germline V gene lookup returns CDR1 LGHNA and CDR2 YSLEER. The V segment lost 0 bases and the J segment 7 bases; nucleotides outside the gene matches: 11. Whole-study findings and limits: Several hundred rapidly expanded clones from non-depleted graft cells reportedly supplied alpha-beta T cells about two months post-transplant. When one year had passed after transplant, most T-cell counts and diversity came from newly produced T cells. From surviving recipient T cells and thymic progenitors came the high day-60 TCRbeta diversity observed in some patients.

The chain uses TRBV4-3 and TRBJ1-2; 10 bases match TRBD1. The sequenced sample was PBMCs, mostly from graft donor cells, obtained 180 days after TCRalphabeta/CD19-depleted stem cell transplant. The sequence was obtained from a male patient younger than 18 who had a stem cell transplant for acute lymphoblastic leukemia, so the T cells may come from the graft donor. The CDR3 DNA sequence: TGCGCCAGCAGCCAAGAAGGCCTGACAGGGGGCAGGGGTGGCTACACCTTC. Its protein product is CASSQEGLTGGRGGYTF.